What follows are 15 T cell receptor beta chains derived from one specimen sequenced in a study of T cell repertoires in cytomegalovirus infection. Each CDR3 protein is one row after TCRdb ran MiXCR on the reads. The data contain fewer than 150,000 distinct CDR3 sequences, 30% to 35% of them singletons. Their antigens are not known. Sequenced material: CD8+ T cells from cultured PBMCs, taken from culture after CMV antigen stimulation. The receptors were gathered from a human donor in good health (CMV status not recorded). Some clones in this sample may be carry-over from other donors' samples.

The rearrangement uses TRBV13 and TRBJ2-7, with a possible D match to TRBD1 (5 bases). The CDR3 spans 14 residues. Trimming took 0 bases from V and 2 from J, leaving 8 bases between them. CDR1 and CDR2 (germline): PRHDT, FYEKMQ (reference sequence). CDR3 loop: CASSLGDSTYEQYF. In DNA, the CDR3 is TGTGCCAGCAGCTTAGGTGACAGTACCTACGAGCAGTACTTC.

This clonotype was observed a few times. This sequence joins TRBV7-6 and TRBJ1-1; D remains unclear. Trimming cost V 1 base and J 1 base, with 4 bases left between them. The CDR3 contains 13 residues. The germline gives CDR1 SGHVS, CDR2 FNYEAQ. The CDR3 DNA reads TGTGCCAGCAGCTTAGTAGCGAACACTGAAGCTTTCTTT. This translates into CASSLVANTEAFF.

V usage is TRBV2 and J usage is TRBJ1-5; 9 nucleotides line up with TRBD1. The J segment lost 4 bases and the V segment lost 6 bases, leaving 4 bases of the junction unmatched. The CDR3 is 14 residues long. CDR1 and CDR2 (germline): SNHLY, FYNNEI. The CDR3 here is CASRRQGVNQPQHF. Written as DNA, the CDR3 is TGTGCCAGCAGGCGACAGGGGGTGAATCAGCCCCAGCATTTT.

This sequence joins TRBV6-2 or TRBV6-3 and TRBJ2-1; 9 nucleotides match TRBD2. Germline V gene lookup returns CDR1 MNHEY and CDR2 SVGEGT. Trimming cost V 6 bases and J 4 bases; bases outside gene matches: 10. The CDR3 loop spans 16 amino acids. The CDR3, as DNA: TGTGCCAGCAGCCCCCCAATAGCGGGGGCTTACAATGAGCAGTTCTTC. It codes for CASSPPIAGAYNEQFF.

The CDR3 here is CASLRGRSSNTEAFF. In nucleotides, the CDR3 is TGTGCCAGCCTCCGAGGGCGCAGCTCTAACACTGAAGCTTTCTTT. The chain uses TRBV2 and TRBJ1-1, with unresolved D. V was shortened by 8 bases and J by 2 bases, with 18 bases between the two germline ends. The CDR3 runs 15 residues. Germline loops: CDR1 SNHLY, CDR2 FYNNEI.

In this sample, this clonotype turned up many times. This rearrangement joins TRBV7-8 to TRBJ1-2; D not resolved. The CDR3 extends over 14 amino acids. Trimming took 0 bases from V and 1 from J, leaving 6 bases between them. Germline V gives CDR1 SGHVS, CDR2 FQNEAQ. DNA for the CDR3: TGTGCCAGCAGCTTAGCCCCGCGTAACTATGGCTACACCTTC. This translates into CASSLAPRNYGYTF.

This clonotype was detected only a few times. The J gene is TRBJ2-5, the V gene TRBV7-2; TRBD1 matches 11 bases. The CDR3 contains 14 residues. V was clipped by 4 bases and J by 5 bases; unmatched bases: 3. Germline V gene lookup returns CDR1 SGHTA and CDR2 FQGNSA. In DNA, the CDR3 is TGTGCCAGCAGCTCTGGGACAGGGGGGGAGACCCAGTACTTC. Its protein is CASSSGTGGETQYF.

The chain combines TRBV18 with TRBJ1-4; D call uncertain. CDR1 KGHSH and CDR2 LQKENI come from the germline V gene. The CDR3 has 18 amino acids. Trimming cost V 3 bases and J 0 bases, with 17 bases left between them. The CDR3 DNA is TGTGCCAGCTCACCCTGGGTGGGAGAACCCGCAACTAATGAAAAACTGTTTTTT. This encodes CASSPWVGEPATNEKLFF. The variable domain in full, with the rest retrieved from reference TRBV18 and TRBJ1-4, is NAGVMQNPRHLVRRRGQEARLRCSPMKGHSHVYWYRQLPEEGLKFMVYLQKENIIDESGMPKERFSAEFPKEGPSILRIQQVVRGDSAAYFCASSPWVGEPATNEKLFFGSGTQLSVL.

This clonotype was counted at least ten times. The CDR3 coding sequence is TGTGCCAGCAGCCGCGGACGGACTGATAACACCGGGGAGCTGTTTTTT. Its translation is CASSRGRTDNTGELFF. The chain carries TRBV7-2 and TRBJ2-2, with a weak D call TRBD2 (5 bases). Per the germline V gene, CDR1 is SGHTA and CDR2 is FQGNSA. Trimming shortened V by 5 bases and J by 2 bases, and 15 bases separated the two germline ends. The CDR3 is 16 amino acids. Combining the CDR3 with reference TRBV7-2 and TRBJ2-2 gives the whole variable domain GAGVSQSPSNKVTEKGKDVELRCDPISGHTALYWYRQSLGQGLEFLIYFQGNSAPDKSGLPSDRFSAERTGGSVSTLTIQRTQQEDSAVYLCASSRGRTDNTGELFFGEGSRLTVL.

The CDR3 DNA reads as TGCGCCAGCAGCCATGTTAGCGAGTATGGCACTGAAGCTTTCTTT. The encoded protein is CASSHVSEYGTEAFF. The genes are TRBV4-1 and TRBJ1-1; D not certain. The CDR3 extends over 15 amino acids. Trimming cost V 3 bases and J 4 bases, with 15 bases left between them. Germline V gene lookup returns CDR1 MGHRA and CDR2 YSYEKL.

Here the CDR3 reads CASGRLNQPQHF. Here the CDR3 DNA reads TGTGCCAGCGGCAGGCTAAATCAGCCCCAGCATTTT. The chain joins TRBV12-3 or TRBV12-4 to TRBJ1-5; no definite D call. This CDR3 comprises 12 residues. V was clipped by 8 bases and J by 4 bases, with 9 bases between them.

The chain couples TRBV6-6 to TRBJ1-1, with D maybe TRBD1 (5 bases). V was pared by 0 bases and J by 2 bases, with 10 bases between. The CDR3 spans 15 residues. Germline V lookup: CDR1 MNHNY, CDR2 SVGAGI (reference sequence). CDR3 sequence: CASSYSPGPNTEAFF. CDR3 in DNA: TGTGCCAGCAGTTACTCCCCGGGGCCCAACACTGAAGCTTTCTTT.

A few counts support this clonotype. The chain carries TRBV10-3 and TRBJ1-1; no clear D gene. CDR3 length: 14 amino acids. Germline loops: CDR1 ENHRY, CDR2 SYGVKD. Trimming pared 3 bases from V and 5 bases from J, leaving 13 bases between. CDR3 DNA: TGTGCCATCAGTGAAATTCGGAGGGAAACTGAAGCTTTCTTT. Translated, it gives CAISEIRRETEAFF.

The V gene is TRBV5-6, the J gene TRBJ2-5, with a weak D call TRBD1 (6 bases). V shed 3 bases and J shed 3 bases, with 15 bases lying between them. CDR3 size: 15 residues. CDR1 and CDR2 from the germline V gene are SGHDT and YYEEEE. In DNA form, the CDR3 reads TGTGCCAGCAGCTCAAGGACAGCCTGGGAAGAGACCCAGTACTTC. This codes for CASSSRTAWEETQYF.

The chain has TRBV13 and TRBJ2-7, with 8 bases identical to TRBD1. Germline CDR1 is PRHDT and CDR2 is FYEKMQ (reference sequence). The CDR3 length is 16 residues. Trimming took 2 bases from V and 3 from J; bases not matched to a gene: 9. Written as DNA, the CDR3 is TGTGCCAGCAGCTTAAATGACAGGGGCCTCAACTACGAGCAGTACTTC. It codes for CASSLNDRGLNYEQYF.